A selection of T cell receptor beta chains follows, all from one sample in a study of cytomegalovirus exposure and HLA in healthy donors. The repertoire was sequenced with immunoSEQ multiplex PCR; TCRdb's copy has only in-frame clones and lacks some. The data show about 120,000 clones, with 6.5% to 9.5% seen just once and less than 6.5% held by the top ten. Material for sequencing was PBMCs. Source of these receptors: a woman in her thirties or forties in good health and CMV-seropositive. CDR3s include the opening cysteine and the closing phenylalanine or tryptophan. A D gene is named only where the DNA matches it firmly. Some rows mark clone size as missing; the rest say once, few, many or name a class of expanded clone.

J | D | V | size | CDR3 | DNA
TRBJ2-7 | TRBD2 | TRBV7-9 | - | CASSSSGGAFPEQYF | TGTGCCAGCAGCTCTAGCGGGGGGGCGTTCCCCGAGCAGTACTTC
TRBJ1-4 | - | TRBV5-1 | - | CASSWRGRGNEKLFF | TGCGCCAGCAGCTGGAGGGGGAGGGGGAATGAAAAACTGTTTTTT
TRBJ2-3 | TRBD1 | TRBV19 | - | CASSIIEGATDTQYF | TGTGCCAGTAGTATAATTGAGGGGGCAACAGATACGCAGTATTTT
TRBJ1-1 | - | TRBV2 | - | CASRVTGDTEAFF | TGTGCCAGCAGAGTTACGGGGGACACTGAAGCTTTCTTT
TRBJ1-1 | - | TRBV15 | few | CATSPSGRTEAFF | TGTGCCACCAGCCCGTCAGGGCGTACTGAAGCTTTCTTT
TRBJ2-5 | - | TRBV19 | - | CASHRGIGETQYF | TGTGCCAGTCATAGGGGGATCGGGGAGACCCAGTACTTC
TRBJ1-2 | TRBD1 | TRBV6-1 | few | CASTNRDRGPYGYTF | TGTGCCAGCACCAACCGGGACAGGGGGCCCTATGGCTACACCTTC
TRBJ2-1 | TRBD2 | TRBV10-1 | - | CASSDGGASYNEQFF | TGCGCCAGCAGTGACGGGGGGGCTTCCTACAATGAGCAGTTCTTC
TRBJ2-1 | - | TRBV6-1 | few | CASSESKAGFNEQFF | TGTGCCAGCAGTGAAAGTAAGGCGGGGTTCAATGAGCAGTTCTTC
TRBJ1-2 | TRBD1 | TRBV6-5 | - | CASSRTGRGYTF | TGTGCCAGCAGTCGGACAGGTCGCGGGTACACCTTC
TRBJ2-2 | - | TRBV18 | few | CASSPGGTGELFF | TGTGCCAGCTCACCGGGGGGAACCGGGGAGCTGTTTTTT
TRBJ2-3 | - | TRBV7-9 | - | CASIRTGPADTQYF | TGTGCCAGCATTAGAACGGGTCCTGCAGATACGCAGTATTTT
TRBJ2-1 | TRBD2 | TRBV18 | few | CASSGGNEQFF | TGTGCCAGCTCGGGAGGGAATGAGCAGTTCTTC
TRBJ2-7 | - | TRBV4-1 | few | CASSQDRQSSYEQYF | TGCGCCAGCAGCCAAGATCGACAGAGCTCCTACGAGCAGTACTTC
TRBJ2-1 | - | TRBV19 | - | CASSIGGNEQFF | TGTGCCAGTAGTATAGGAGGGAATGAGCAGTTCTTC
TRBJ2-7 | - | TRBV6-6 | few | CASSYSLGQSYEQYF | TGTGCCAGCAGTTACTCGTTAGGACAGAGCTACGAGCAGTACTTC
TRBJ1-1 | - | TRBV7-3 | - | CASSSPPGQVPNTEAFF | TGTGCCAGCAGCTCCCCCCCTGGGCAGGTTCCGAACACTGAAGCTTTCTTT
TRBJ2-2 | TRBD1 | TRBV2 | - | CASSGSLGTGGNTGELFF | TGTGCCAGCAGTGGATCACTGGGGACAGGGGGGAACACCGGGGAGCTGTTTTTT
TRBJ2-7 | TRBD1 | TRBV10-1 | - | CASSEGTAEQYF | TGCGCCAGCAGTGAAGGGACAGCCGAGCAGTACTTC
TRBJ2-7 | - | TRBV18 | - | CASSPSGVRVHEQYF | TGTGCCAGCTCACCCTCGGGGGTCAGGGTCCACGAGCAGTACTTC
TRBJ2-2 | - | TRBV7-6 | - | CASSLVAGSNTGELFF | TGTGCCAGCAGCTTAGTAGCCGGGTCGAACACCGGGGAGCTGTTTTTT
TRBJ2-7 | - | TRBV19 | few | CASSQGDTLISYEQYF | TGTGCCAGTAGCCAAGGGGACACACTCATCTCCTACGAGCAGTACTTC
TRBJ2-2 | - | TRBV27 | few | CASRSNLRGGELFF | TGTGCCAGCAGATCCAATTTAAGAGGAGGGGAGCTGTTTTTT
TRBJ1-1 | - | TRBV5-1 | - | CASSFPDSPTEAFF | TGCGCCAGCAGCTTCCCGGACAGCCCCACTGAAGCTTTCTTT
TRBJ2-5 | - | TRBV28 | few | CASIPFAGNPTRPSETQYF | TGTGCCAGCATTCCCTTCGCCGGGAACCCTACGCGCCCCTCAGAGACCCAGTACTTC
TRBJ1-6 | - | TRBV7-6 | - | CASSLGQPHSPLHF | TGTGCCAGCAGCTTAGGACAGCCTCATTCACCCCTCCACTTT
TRBJ1-5 | TRBD1 | TRBV28 | - | CASRIRGGGQPQHF | TGTGCCAGCAGGATTCGAGGGGGCGGACAGCCCCAGCATTTT
TRBJ1-1 | - | TRBV30 | - | CAWSADSTEAFF | TGTGCCTGGAGTGCCGACTCCACTGAAGCTTTCTTT
TRBJ2-7 | - | TRBV6-6 | - | CASSYSTPIAIYEQYF | TGTGCCAGCAGTTACTCTACCCCCATCGCGATCTACGAGCAGTACTTC
TRBJ2-7 | - | TRBV11-1 | - | CASSFDRTYEQYF | TGTGCCAGCAGCTTTGACAGGACCTACGAGCAGTACTTC
TRBJ2-7 | TRBD1 | TRBV9 | few | CASSTKQGAYEQYF | TGTGCCAGCAGCACAAAACAGGGGGCCTACGAGCAGTACTTC
TRBJ2-3 | TRBD2 | TRBV6-1 | few | CASSEGVAGATDTQYF | TGTGCCAGCAGTGAGGGAGTAGCGGGGGCAACAGATACGCAGTATTTT
TRBJ1-2 | - | TRBV7-2 | - | CASSSGGERDYGYTF | TGTGCCAGCAGCTCAGGTGGGGAGCGGGACTATGGCTACACCTTC
TRBJ2-3 | TRBD2 | TRBV7-2 | - | CASSLSLAVGDTQYF | TGTGCCAGCAGCTTAAGTCTAGCGGTGGGAGATACGCAGTATTTT
TRBJ1-4 | TRBD1 | TRBV19 | - | CASSMRLDRGQELFF | TGTGCCAGTAGTATGCGCCTGGACAGGGGGCAGGAACTGTTTTTT
TRBJ2-5 | - | TRBV12-5 | few | CASGLGSQETQYF | TGTGCTAGTGGTTTGGGCAGCCAAGAGACCCAGTACTTC
TRBJ1-5 | - | TRBV18 | few | CASSQQENNQPQHF | TGTGCCAGCTCCCAACAGGAGAACAATCAGCCCCAGCATTTT
TRBJ1-2 | TRBD1 | TRBV5-1 | few | CASSLEGGGYGYTF | TGCGCCAGCAGCTTGGAAGGGGGCGGATATGGCTACACCTTC
TRBJ2-3 | - | TRBV5-1 | - | CASSTIQGSRTDTQYF | TGCGCCAGCAGCACGATACAGGGATCACGGACAGATACGCAGTATTTT
TRBJ1-3 | - | TRBV5-1 | few | CASSLGARGNTIYF | TGCGCCAGCAGCTTGGGGGCCAGAGGGAACACCATATATTTT
TRBJ1-2 | - | TRBV28 | - | CASSFGPENYGYTF | TGTGCCAGCAGTTTTGGGCCTGAAAACTATGGCTACACCTTC
TRBJ2-7 | - | TRBV21-1 | few | CASSKGKSSDSYEQYF | TGTGCCAGCAGCAAAGGAAAGTCCTCCGACTCCTACGAGCAGTACTTC
TRBJ1-4 | TRBD1 | TRBV7-9 | - | CASKFGQGDEKLFF | TGTGCCAGCAAATTTGGACAGGGAGATGAAAAACTGTTTTTT
TRBJ2-1 | TRBD2 | TRBV30 | few | CAWRTFGTSGGLNNEQFF | TGTGCCTGGAGGACCTTTGGGACTAGCGGGGGACTTAACAATGAGCAGTTCTTC
TRBJ2-2 | - | TRBV7-8 | few | CASRPDRRWELFF | TGTGCCAGCAGACCGGATCGGCGGTGGGAGCTGTTTTTT
TRBJ2-1 | TRBD2 | TRBV5-4 | few | CASSLRGGLSNEQFF | TGTGCCAGCAGCTTGCGGGGGGGCCTCTCGAATGAGCAGTTCTTC
TRBJ1-1 | TRBD1 | TRBV30 | many | CALDRGTEAFF | TGTGCCTTAGACAGGGGCACTGAAGCTTTCTTT
TRBJ2-5 | - | TRBV5-1 | - | CASSFDSLVLEQYF | TGCGCCAGCAGCTTTGACTCTCTTGTCTTAGAGCAGTACTTC
TRBJ1-4 | - | TRBV30 | - | CAWTHGGNNEKLFF | TGTGCCTGGACCCACGGGGGGAATAATGAAAAACTGTTTTTT
TRBJ1-5 | TRBD1 | TRBV19 | - | CASSSRQGIGQPQHF | TGTGCCAGTAGTTCTCGACAGGGGATTGGGCAGCCCCAGCATTTT
TRBJ2-7 | - | TRBV7-2 | few | CASSLESGAYEQYF | TGTGCCAGCAGCTTAGAATCGGGGGCCTACGAGCAGTACTTC
TRBJ2-1 | TRBD2 | TRBV11-3 | few | CASSRGGPYEQFF | TGTGCCAGCAGCCGGGGGGGCCCCTATGAGCAGTTCTTC
TRBJ1-1 | TRBD1 | TRBV5-1 | - | CASSLRDRRTEAFF | TGCGCCAGCAGCTTGCGGGACAGGAGGACTGAAGCTTTCTTT